Below, one T cell receptor (beta chain) is given with its context. V lost 4 bases and J lost 5; bases outside the gene matches: 4. The CDR3 runs 14 residues. The germline V gene encodes CDR1 MNHEY and CDR2 SVGEGT. This entry comes from a study of blood T cells in healthy people across ages. The use of a sample-barcoded 5' primer and a J-beta primer mix characterized a second PCR of roughly 6 to 11 cycles. TCRdb reanalysed the 5' RACE reads using MiXCR and keeps one entry per CDR3 protein. The data contain about 1.5 million distinct CDR3 sequences, under 55% of them seen just once; the ten biggest clones take up about 4%.

Sequencing was done on a sample of blood. The chain carries TRBV6-2 or TRBV6-3 and TRBJ1-1; TRBD1 agrees at 10 bases. This receptor was identified in a woman aged 18-29 years in good health. This chain's CDR3 is CASSWDRGWTEAFF. As DNA, the CDR3 is TGTGCCAGCAGTTGGGACAGGGGATGGACTGAAGCTTTCTTT.